The sequence of this T cell receptor (beta chain) was determined in a study of cytomegalovirus exposure and HLA in healthy donors. The study ran its PCR with 60 Vbeta and 13 Jbeta primers. The protocol was immunoSEQ multiplex PCR, while the TCRdb copy is restricted to in-frame clones and leaves out a portion. Of around 140,000 clones listed, roughly 74% are singletons. This clonotype originated in a woman between 18 and 30 years old in good health and CMV-seropositive. Sample: PBMCs.

The CDR3 reads CASSPNWGLITEAFF. CDR3 in DNA: TGTGCCAGCAGCCCCAATTGGGGGCTGATCACTGAAGCTTTCTTT. The chain links TRBV7-9 to TRBJ1-1, with a tentative D call TRBD1 (6 bases). The V gene's germline CDR1 is SEHNR and CDR2 FQNEAQ (reference sequence). V shed 5 bases and J shed 4 bases, with 17 bases lying between them. The CDR3 contains 15 residues.